A selection of T cell receptor beta chains follows, all from one sample in a study of human T cells and chemical hapten exposure. TCRdb reprocessed the RACE reads with MiXCR, giving one entry per CDR3 protein. The data hold more than 300,000 distinct CDR3 sequences, with approximately 5% observed a single time. This sample comprised whole blood, obtained in connection with sensitization to the hapten diphenylcyclopropenone (DPC). These receptor sequences come from a woman between 18 and 29 years old with alopecia areata. Some clones in this sample may be carry-over from other donors' samples. Each CDR3 is given with its conserved first and last residue. The order of the fields is CDR3 length, clone size, J gene, V gene, D gene, CDR3 DNA, CDR3 protein. The D gene is left open where the match is weak. The size field is filled for only some rows; it gives once, few, many or a size class.

length: 16; size: many; J: TRBJ2-3; V: TRBV7-8; D: TRBD2; DNA: TGTGCCAGCAGCTTAACAGAGCGGGGCCGCACAGATACGCAGTATTTT; CDR3: CASSLTERGRTDTQYF
length: 15; size: few; J: TRBJ2-7; V: TRBV6-2/TRBV6-3; D: TRBD1; DNA: TGTGCCAGCAGTTATGGACAGGGGATACCCGAGGAGCAGTACTTC; CDR3: CASSYGQGIPEEQYF
length: 12; size: many; J: TRBJ1-6; V: TRBV29-1; D: NA; DNA: TGCAGCGTCGGAGAAGCTAATTCACCCCTCCACTTT; CDR3: CSVGEANSPLHF
length: 16; size: few; J: TRBJ2-1; V: TRBV6-5; D: TRBD2; DNA: TGTGCCAGCAGCCCACGGCGCGGGGGGGGTTACAATGAGCAGTTCTTC; CDR3: CASSPRRGGGYNEQFF
length: 18; size: NA; J: TRBJ2-7; V: TRBV2; D: NA; DNA: TGTGCCAGCAGTGATAGTAAGGCTGTGCCAGGGAAGGGGTACGAGCAGTACTTC; CDR3: CASSDSKAVPGKGYEQYF
length: 12; size: many; J: TRBJ2-5; V: TRBV7-2; D: NA; DNA: TGTGCCAGCAGTTCGGAGGGGGAGACCCAGTACTTC; CDR3: CASSSEGETQYF
length: 18; size: NA; J: TRBJ1-1; V: TRBV7-2; D: TRBD1; DNA: TGTGCCAGCAGCTTAGGTTGGGACAGGGGCCTTACGGTTACTGAAGCTTTCTTT; CDR3: CASSLGWDRGLTVTEAFF
length: 16; size: many; J: TRBJ2-3; V: TRBV10-3; D: TRBD2; DNA: TGTGCCATCAGTGCACTTAGCGGGGGGGCCGAAGATACGCAGTATTTT; CDR3: CAISALSGGAEDTQYF
length: 17; size: few; J: TRBJ2-3; V: TRBV27; D: NA; DNA: TGTGCCAGCAGTTTACTCACCCCACAGGGTAGGACAGATACGCAGTATTTT; CDR3: CASSLLTPQGRTDTQYF
length: 14; size: many; J: TRBJ1-4; V: TRBV29-1; D: NA; DNA: TGCAGCGTGGGAGGGAGCGGGACGGGTGAAAAACTGTTTTTT; CDR3: CSVGGSGTGEKLFF
length: 12; size: few; J: TRBJ2-7; V: TRBV6-6; D: NA; DNA: TGTGCCAGCAGTTACTGGGGTGGGGAGCAGTACTTC; CDR3: CASSYWGGEQYF
length: 14; size: many; J: TRBJ1-2; V: TRBV4-2; D: TRBD1; DNA: TGTGCCAGCAGCCAAGCAGGACAGGGAGCGAGCTACACCTTC; CDR3: CASSQAGQGASYTF
length: 17; size: NA; J: TRBJ1-1; V: TRBV7-2; D: NA; DNA: TGTGCCAGCAGCCCCCGAGGCAGCCAGATAAGGAACACTGAAGCTTTCTTT; CDR3: CASSPRGSQIRNTEAFF
length: 16; size: few; J: TRBJ2-1; V: TRBV7-8; D: NA; DNA: TGTGCCAGCTCACCCTGGGTCCCGGGATCCTACAATGAGCAGTTCTTC; CDR3: CASSPWVPGSYNEQFF
length: 15; size: many; J: TRBJ1-5; V: TRBV28; D: TRBD1; DNA: TGTGCCAGCACTGGGGACAGGGCTAGCAATCAGCCCCAGCATTTT; CDR3: CASTGDRASNQPQHF
length: 16; size: many; J: TRBJ1-4; V: TRBV20-1; D: TRBD1; DNA: TGCAGGGGCTGGGGACAGGAGCTAGGGGCTAATGAAAAACTGTTTTTT; CDR3: CRGWGQELGANEKLFF
length: 13; size: NA; J: TRBJ1-5; V: TRBV6-2/TRBV6-3; D: NA; DNA: TGTGCCAGCAGACTTACCCGCAATCAGCCCCAGCATTTT; CDR3: CASRLTRNQPQHF
length: 15; size: NA; J: TRBJ2-7; V: TRBV6-5; D: NA; DNA: TGTGCCAGCAGTTACTCTACAGCCGGCTCCTACGAGCAGTACTTC; CDR3: CASSYSTAGSYEQYF
length: 14; size: many; J: TRBJ1-1; V: TRBV10-3; D: NA; DNA: TGTGCCATCACGGAGTTGGGGGGGAACACTGAAGCTTTCTTT; CDR3: CAITELGGNTEAFF
length: 15; size: few; J: TRBJ2-1; V: TRBV29-1; D: TRBD1; DNA: TGCAGCGTTCCTAGCAGGGGGCGAACCTACAATGAGCAGTTCTTC; CDR3: CSVPSRGRTYNEQFF
length: 11; size: NA; J: TRBJ2-7; V: TRBV29-1; D: NA; DNA: TGCAGCGTTGACATGGGACCCGAGCAGTACTTC; CDR3: CSVDMGPEQYF
length: 11; size: few; J: TRBJ2-3; V: TRBV7-2; D: NA; DNA: TGTGCCAGCAGCTCGTCTACAGTGCCGTATTTT; CDR3: CASSSSTVPYF
length: 14; size: many; J: TRBJ2-3; V: TRBV6-2/TRBV6-3; D: NA; DNA: TGTGCCAGCAGTTACTCCGGGAACACAGATACGCAGTATTTT; CDR3: CASSYSGNTDTQYF
length: 12; size: NA; J: TRBJ2-3; V: TRBV24-1; D: NA; DNA: TGTGCCACCAGTGATCTGCCCATGAGGCAGTATTTT; CDR3: CATSDLPMRQYF
length: 16; size: NA; J: TRBJ1-5; V: TRBV7-9; D: NA; DNA: TGTGCCAGCAGCTTAGTAGGGGGAAAGGGGAATCAGCCCCAGCATTTT; CDR3: CASSLVGGKGNQPQHF
length: 14; size: NA; J: TRBJ1-5; V: TRBV7-2; D: NA; DNA: TGTGCCAGCAGCTTAAACAGGAACAATCAGCCCCAGCATTTT; CDR3: CASSLNRNNQPQHF
length: 14; size: few; J: TRBJ2-7; V: TRBV7-9; D: NA; DNA: TGTGCCAGCAGCTTAGTTGGTGAGGCCTACGAGCAGTACTTC; CDR3: CASSLVGEAYEQYF
length: 16; size: many; J: TRBJ2-3; V: TRBV20-1; D: TRBD2; DNA: TGCAGTGCTAGAGACTCCACTAGCGGGGGGGCAAATACGCAGTATTTT; CDR3: CSARDSTSGGANTQYF
length: 17; size: few; J: TRBJ2-6; V: TRBV18; D: TRBD1; DNA: TGTGCCAGCTCACCGAGGGACAGTGCCTCTGGGGCCAACGTCCTGACTTTC; CDR3: CASSPRDSASGANVLTF
length: 15; size: many; J: TRBJ1-4; V: TRBV12-3/TRBV12-4; D: TRBD1; DNA: TGTGCCAGCAGTTTGGCAGGGGGAAGACATGAAAAACTGTTTTTT; CDR3: CASSLAGGRHEKLFF
length: 13; size: few; J: TRBJ2-5; V: TRBV11-1; D: NA; DNA: TGTGCCAGCAGCTTTCCTGGGTGGGATACCCAGTACTTC; CDR3: CASSFPGWDTQYF
length: 16; size: few; J: TRBJ1-6; V: TRBV20-1; D: NA; DNA: TGCAGTGCTAGACGAGCCGATGCAATTACCAATTCACCCCTCCACTTT; CDR3: CSARRADAITNSPLHF
length: 12; size: NA; J: TRBJ2-3; V: TRBV7-2; D: NA; DNA: TGTGCCAGCAACAGGGCCACAGATACGCAGTATTTT; CDR3: CASNRATDTQYF
length: 14; size: NA; J: TRBJ1-1; V: TRBV10-3; D: TRBD1; DNA: TGTGCCATCAGTGAGCTTCAGGGGGGCACTGAAGCTTTCTTT; CDR3: CAISELQGGTEAFF
length: 16; size: many; J: TRBJ2-3; V: TRBV4-2; D: NA; DNA: TGTGCCAGCAGCCAACAGGGAGGGGGCGGGACAGATACGCAGTATTTT; CDR3: CASSQQGGGGTDTQYF
length: 14; size: many; J: TRBJ2-7; V: TRBV6-2/TRBV6-3; D: NA; DNA: TGTGCCAGCAGTCCTACTTCACTAGTCGATGAGCAGTACTTC; CDR3: CASSPTSLVDEQYF
length: 15; size: few; J: TRBJ2-3; V: TRBV7-9; D: NA; DNA: TGTGCCAGCAGCTTAGTCGGTGCCAGCACAGATACGCAGTATTTT; CDR3: CASSLVGASTDTQYF
length: 15; size: many; J: TRBJ1-5; V: TRBV20-1; D: TRBD1; DNA: TGCAGTGCTAGTGATCAGGGGGTTGACAATCAGCCCCAGCATTTT; CDR3: CSASDQGVDNQPQHF
length: 15; size: many; J: TRBJ2-7; V: TRBV20-1; D: NA; DNA: TGCAGTGCCGGGGGACCTACAGGGGCGATCTACGAGCAGTACTTC; CDR3: CSAGGPTGAIYEQYF
length: 14; size: many; J: TRBJ1-2; V: TRBV20-1; D: NA; DNA: TGCAGTGCTAGAGTACCCGGTACAGGCTATGGCTACACCTTC; CDR3: CSARVPGTGYGYTF
length: 18; size: NA; J: TRBJ1-5; V: TRBV7-8; D: NA; DNA: TGTGCCAGCAGCCCTAAACGACTTGACAGCATCCGCAATCAGCCCCAGCATTTT; CDR3: CASSPKRLDSIRNQPQHF